Listed here are 30 T cell receptor beta chains from one sample, sequenced in a study of beta chain features in type 1 diabetes. The entirety of the isolated RNA underwent reverse transcription, so expressed TCRB transcripts were sequenced. Clones were read by immunoSEQ multiplex PCR, and TCRdb kept only the in-frame ones, dropping some. The sample consists of about 650,000 clones, roughly 12% of them appearing once. These receptors lack a known antigen. Whole-study results and caveats: Patients with Type 1 diabetes showed moderately but significantly shorter TCRB CDR3s in all four CD4+ subsets.

Sequenced sample: naive CD4+ T cells from blood. The receptor set was obtained from a man younger than 40 with type 1 diabetes.

The genes are TRBV19 and TRBJ2-3; a possible D gene is TRBD2 (5 bases). Trimming left V 9 bases short and J 0 bases short, with 13 bases between. The length of the CDR3 is 14 residues. Per germline, CDR1 LNHDA and CDR2 SQIVND (reference sequence). As DNA, the CDR3 is TGTGCCAGCCGGACTGGCCCTAGCACAGATACGCAGTATTTT. Protein: CASRTGPSTDTQYF.

The chain uses TRBV2 and TRBJ1-2, with D perhaps TRBD1 (5 bases). The germline V gene has CDR1 SNHLY and CDR2 FYNNEI. Trimming pared 7 bases from V and 3 bases from J, leaving 12 bases between. The CDR3 is 13 residues long. The CDR3 sequence is CASTAGRDYGYTF. The DNA for the CDR3 is TGTGCCAGCACGGCAGGCAGGGACTATGGCTACACCTTC.

The chain couples TRBV6-5 to TRBJ1-4; 7 bases are shared with TRBD1. V lost 6 bases and J lost 10; bases outside the gene matches: 11. The length of the CDR3 is 14 residues. Germline V gene lookup returns CDR1 MNHEY and CDR2 SVGAGI. The CDR3 sequence is CASSTQGVGRKLFF. The CDR3 nucleotides read TGTGCCAGCAGCACCCAGGGGGTGGGCAGAAAACTGTTTTTT.

The rearrangement links TRBV5-4 to TRBJ1-6; no clear D gene. Trimming took off 4 bases at V and 0 bases at J, with 11 bases between the two ends. This CDR3 is 16 amino acids long. In germline, CDR1 is SGHNT, CDR2 YYREEE (reference sequence). CDR3 nucleotide sequence: TGTGCCAGCAGCCCTGGATCAAGCTCCTATAATTCACCCCTCCACTTT. Translating it yields CASSPGSSSYNSPLHF.

This clone was seen a handful of times. Here the CDR3 reads CASSPYTGLTDTQYF. The DNA for the CDR3 is TGCGCCAGCAGCCCTTACACCGGCCTCACAGATACGCAGTATTTT. V is TRBV5-1 and J is TRBJ2-3; D not resolved. Trimming removed 4 bases at V and 2 bases at J, with 14 bases between. The CDR3 spans 15 residues. The germline V gene has CDR1 SGHRS and CDR2 YFSETQ. Full variable domain (missing parts from reference TRBV5-1 and TRBJ2-3): KAGVTQTPRYLIKTRGQQVTLSCSPISGHRSVSWYQQTPGQGLQFLFEYFSETQRNKGNFPGRFSGRQFSNSRSEMNVSTLELGDSALYLCASSPYTGLTDTQYFGPGTRLTVL.

The genes are TRBV27 and TRBJ1-1; D is possibly TRBD1 (5 bases). This CDR3 is built from 17 residues. V gave up 5 bases and J gave up 1 base, with 20 bases separating them. Germline V CDR1 and CDR2: MNHEY, SMNVEV (reference sequence). As DNA, the CDR3 is TGTGCCAGCAGTCCCAGGCAGGGACGATCGGGGAACACTGAAGCTTTCTTT. Protein sequence: CASSPRQGRSGNTEAFF.

The sample holds a few counts of this clone. The sample contains more than one DNA sequence encoding this CDR3. The chain links TRBV30 to TRBJ1-5, with D possibly being TRBD1 (5 bases). Germline V gene sequence: CDR1 GTSNPN, CDR2 SVGIG (reference sequence). Deletions cut 0 bases from V and 4 bases from J, with 7 bases between. This CDR3 is built from 13 residues. The DNA of the CDR3 is TGTGCCTGGAGTGTTCGGGGGAATCAGCCCCAGCATTTT. Its translation: CAWSVRGNQPQHF.

The chain recombines TRBV7-6 with TRBJ2-7, with D unresolved. Trimming stripped 0 bases from V and 1 base from J, with 10 bases between. There are 15 residues in the CDR3. Germline V CDR1 and CDR2: SGHVS, FNYEAQ. The CDR3 protein is CASSLASIGSYEQYF. The CDR3 nucleotides read TGTGCCAGCAGCTTAGCTAGTATAGGTTCCTACGAGCAGTACTTC.

This clone was detected only a few times. The chain has TRBV6-5 and TRBJ2-5; D is undetermined. V lost 2 bases to trimming and J lost 5 bases, with 6 bases between them. Germline CDR1 and CDR2: MNHEY and SVGAGI. The CDR3 contains 12 residues. CDR3 nucleotides: TGTGCCAGCAGTTACGAAAGGGAGACCCAGTACTTC. Protein product: CASSYERETQYF.

The rearrangement joins TRBV5-1 to TRBJ1-5, with D uncertain. The germline V gene has CDR1 SGHRS and CDR2 YFSETQ. V lost 0 bases to trimming and J lost 7 bases, with 14 bases between them. The CDR3 spans 15 residues. The CDR3 is CASSLGTGKGQPQHF. As DNA, the CDR3 is TGCGCCAGCAGCTTGGGGACGGGCAAAGGACAGCCCCAGCATTTT.

This clone was seen a handful of times. The chain employs TRBV13 and TRBJ2-2, with 8 nucleotides matching TRBD2. The germline gives CDR1 PRHDT, CDR2 FYEKMQ (reference sequence). Germline trimming cut 9 bases from V and 4 bases from J; bases unmatched to any gene: 10. The length of the CDR3 is 15 residues. In DNA form, the CDR3 reads TGTGCCAGTCTCCTTTGGACTAGCCCCACCGGGGAGCTGTTTTTT. Translating it yields CASLLWTSPTGELFF.

The chain joins TRBV4-2 to TRBJ1-4; D is unresolved. The germline V gene has CDR1 LGHNA and CDR2 YNFKEQ. The CDR3 extends over 15 amino acids. The ends were cut back, 0 bases at V and 5 bases at J, with 10 bases in the middle. The CDR3 spells CASSQDTRNNEKLFF. CDR3 nucleotides: TGTGCCAGCAGCCAAGATACGCGGAACAATGAAAAACTGTTTTTT.

The chain is built from TRBV15 and TRBJ2-1; no reliable D call. Trimming took off 0 bases at V and 8 bases at J, with 8 bases between the two ends. This CDR3 is built from 13 residues. Per germline, CDR1 LNHNV and CDR2 YYDKDF (reference sequence). The CDR3 sequence: CATSRDHNDEQFF. In DNA, the CDR3 is TGTGCCACCAGCAGAGATCATAACGATGAGCAGTTCTTC.

This clone was counted a few times. The rearrangement uses TRBV6-5 and TRBJ2-5; D might be TRBD1 (6 bases). V was trimmed by 4 bases and J by 5 bases, leaving 14 bases between them. In germline, CDR1 is MNHEY, CDR2 SVGAGI. The CDR3 loop spans 14 amino acids. CDR3 residues: CASSLAQGQETQYF. In DNA, the CDR3 is TGTGCCAGCAGTTTAGCACAGGGCCAGGAGACCCAGTACTTC.

CDR3 bases: TGTGCCATCAGTGAGTCATCAGGGGACGAGCAGTACTTC. Residues: CAISESSGDEQYF. The J gene is TRBJ2-7, the V gene TRBV10-3, with D perhaps TRBD1 (6 bases). The germline V gene has CDR1 ENHRY and CDR2 SYGVKD. The CDR3 spans 13 residues. The V and J ends lost 0 bases and 5 bases respectively, with 8 bases between them.

The chain recombines TRBV2 with TRBJ2-5, with D unresolved. The CDR3 covers 12 residues. Deletions cut 2 bases from V and 5 bases from J, with 6 bases between. Germline V gene data show CDR1 as SNHLY and CDR2 as FYNNEI. CDR3 DNA: TGTGCCAGCAGTGAACGACCGGAGACCCAGTACTTC. This translates into CASSERPETQYF.

This clone was seen a handful of times. The rearrangement uses TRBV2 and TRBJ2-3; 7 nucleotides align to TRBD1. The germline CDR1 and CDR2 sequences are SNHLY and FYNNEI. This CDR3 region has 14 residues. Trimming took 7 bases from V and 2 from J; bases not matched to a gene: 6. CDR3 DNA sequence: TGTGCCAGCAAATGGACAGGAACCACAGATACGCAGTATTTT. Its translation is CASKWTGTTDTQYF.

The chain has TRBV7-9 and TRBJ1-2; unclear D gene. V lost 5 bases, J lost 3 bases, and 10 bases lay in between. The CDR3 runs 13 residues. Germline V gene sequence: CDR1 SEHNR, CDR2 FQNEAQ (reference sequence). CDR3 sequence reads: CASSRELYYGYTF. In nucleotides, the CDR3 is TGTGCCAGCAGCCGAGAATTGTACTATGGCTACACCTTC.

The chain recombines TRBV11-1 with TRBJ1-6, with 7 bases fitting TRBD1. J lost 13 bases, V lost 5 bases, and 11 bases had no gene match. CDR1 is SGHAT, CDR2 FQDESV, per germline (reference sequence). The CDR3 is made up of 14 amino acids. The CDR3 loop reads CASSLGTEGFPLHF. In DNA form, the CDR3 reads TGTGCCAGCAGCCTCGGGACAGAAGGGTTCCCCCTCCACTTT.

The chain has TRBV7-2 and TRBJ2-3; unclear D gene. Germline assignment: CDR1 SGHTA and CDR2 FQGNSA. This CDR3 comprises 16 residues. V was trimmed by 6 bases and J by 0 bases, leaving 16 bases between them. The CDR3 loop reads CASSGGVRSSTDTQYF. The CDR3 nucleotides read TGTGCCAGCAGTGGCGGCGTCCGCTCTAGCACAGATACGCAGTATTTT. Drawing the rest from reference TRBV7-2 and TRBJ2-3, the complete variable domain is GAGVSQSPSNKVTEKGKDVELRCDPISGHTALYWYRQSLGQGLEFLIYFQGNSAPDKSGLPSDRFSAERTGGSVSTLTIQRTQQEDSAVYLCASSGGVRSSTDTQYFGPGTRLTVL.

This chain links TRBV5-1 with TRBJ2-7; 10 nucleotides align to TRBD2. Germline V lookup: CDR1 SGHRS, CDR2 YFSETQ. V shed 4 bases and J 0 bases; nucleotides not matched to a gene: 7. The CDR3 spans 16 residues. The CDR3 loop reads CASSPSGLAASYEQYF. CDR3 DNA sequence: TGCGCCAGCAGCCCCTCCGGACTAGCGGCCTCCTACGAGCAGTACTTC.

This clone was recorded a few times. This chain joins TRBV30 and TRBJ1-5, with 8 bases aligning to TRBD1. J was trimmed by 6 bases and V by 4 bases; bases with no gene match: 5. This CDR3 is built from 13 residues. The germline gives CDR1 GTSNPN, CDR2 SVGIG (reference sequence). The chain's CDR3 is CAWTGQGGQPQHF. DNA for the CDR3: TGTGCCTGGACTGGACAGGGCGGTCAGCCCCAGCATTTT.

This clone was counted a few times. The V call is TRBV7-9, the J call TRBJ2-7; 11 bases align to TRBD1. Germline assignment: CDR1 SEHNR and CDR2 FQNEAQ (reference sequence). V trimming: 5 bases; J trimming: 1 base; junction bases outside the gene matches: 16. The length of the CDR3 is 19 residues. CDR3 in DNA: TGTGCCAGCAGCCCGGAGGGCGGGACAGGGGGTTTATTATCCTACGAGCAGTACTTC. It yields the protein CASSPEGGTGGLLSYEQYF. The full variable domain, rest sourced from reference TRBV7-9 and TRBJ2-7, is DTGVSQNPRHKITKRGQNVTFRCDPISEHNRLYWYRQTLGQGPEFLTYFQNEAQLEKSRLLSDRFSAERPKGSFSTLEIQRTEQGDSAMYLCASSPEGGTGGLLSYEQYFGPGTRLTVT.

The gene calls are TRBV10-2 and TRBJ1-4; perhaps TRBD1 as D (5 bases). The CDR3 contains 15 residues. Germline V lookup: CDR1 WSHSY, CDR2 SAAADI. The V end was cut by 7 bases, the J end by 6 bases, with 18 bases between. Here the CDR3 DNA reads TGCGCCAGCACCTCTAGTAGGGGTCCTGATGAAAAACTGTTTTTT. Its translation is CASTSSRGPDEKLFF.

The V gene is TRBV18, the J gene TRBJ2-3, with D tentatively TRBD2 (5 bases). The CDR3 extends over 15 amino acids. Trimming cost V 6 bases and J 0 bases, with 13 bases left between them. Germline-derived CDR1 and CDR2 are KGHSH and LQKENI. CDR3 protein: CASSRGSTSTDTQYF. In DNA, the CDR3 is TGTGCCAGCTCTCGAGGGTCGACTAGCACAGATACGCAGTATTTT. Based on the CDR3 plus reference TRBV18 and TRBJ2-3, the full variable domain is NAGVMQNPRHLVRRRGQEARLRCSPMKGHSHVYWYRQLPEEGLKFMVYLQKENIIDESGMPKERFSAEFPKEGPSILRIQQVVRGDSAAYFCASSRGSTSTDTQYFGPGTRLTVL.

This clone turned up a few times. This chain's CDR3 is CASSQDRLGSPLHF. CDR3 coding DNA: TGTGCCAGCAGCCAAGATCGCCTAGGATCACCCCTCCACTTT. The chain employs TRBV4-2 and TRBJ1-6; D ambiguous. Trimming left V 0 bases short and J 10 bases short, with 10 bases between. The germline gives CDR1 LGHNA, CDR2 YNFKEQ. The CDR3 extends over 14 amino acids.

This clone has only a few counts. The chain carries TRBV28 and TRBJ2-1, with 8 bases that match TRBD1. The germline V gene encodes CDR1 MDHEN and CDR2 SYDVKM. The CDR3 runs to 12 residues. V lost 5 bases and J lost 15; bases outside the gene matches: 9. In nucleotides, the CDR3 is TGTGCCAGCAGTCGACCCGGACAGGGTAGGTTCTTC. Amino acids: CASSRPGQGRFF.

This clone was counted only a few times. The V call is TRBV5-1, the J call TRBJ2-1; 9 nucleotides align to TRBD2. The CDR3 extends over 15 amino acids. Germline V lookup: CDR1 SGHRS, CDR2 YFSETQ. V lost 4 bases, J lost 10 bases, and 12 bases stayed unmatched. The CDR3 loop reads CASSLEASGVGEQFF. The CDR3 bases are TGCGCCAGCAGCCTGGAGGCTAGCGGGGTGGGGGAGCAGTTCTTC. The whole variable domain, remainder taken from reference TRBV5-1 and TRBJ2-1, is KAGVTQTPRYLIKTRGQQVTLSCSPISGHRSVSWYQQTPGQGLQFLFEYFSETQRNKGNFPGRFSGRQFSNSRSEMNVSTLELGDSALYLCASSLEASGVGEQFFGPGTRLTVL.

This clone showed up just a few times. The V call is TRBV7-9, the J call TRBJ1-2, with a possible D match to TRBD1 (5 bases). Per germline, CDR1 SEHNR and CDR2 FQNEAQ (reference sequence). Trimming stripped 11 bases from V and 6 bases from J, with 19 bases between. This CDR3 contains 13 residues. CDR3 bases: TGTGCCGGACCCGACCCGGGACGAAATGGCTACACCTTC. This codes for CAGPDPGRNGYTF. Using reference TRBV7-9 and TRBJ1-2 for the parts outside the CDR3, the full variable domain is DTGVSQNPRHKITKRGQNVTFRCDPISEHNRLYWYRQTLGQGPEFLTYFQNEAQLEKSRLLSDRFSAERPKGSFSTLEIQRTEQGDSAMYLCAGPDPGRNGYTFGSGTRLTVV.

The chain joins TRBV27 to TRBJ2-7, with TRBD1 identical over 7 bases. The junction had 8 bases not matched to a gene; V was cut back by 6 bases and J by 0 bases. The germline V gene encodes CDR1 MNHEY and CDR2 SMNVEV (reference sequence). This CDR3 contains 15 residues. The CDR3 loop reads CASRGTDLSSYEQYF. Here the CDR3 DNA reads TGTGCCAGCAGGGGGACAGACCTTAGCTCCTACGAGCAGTACTTC.